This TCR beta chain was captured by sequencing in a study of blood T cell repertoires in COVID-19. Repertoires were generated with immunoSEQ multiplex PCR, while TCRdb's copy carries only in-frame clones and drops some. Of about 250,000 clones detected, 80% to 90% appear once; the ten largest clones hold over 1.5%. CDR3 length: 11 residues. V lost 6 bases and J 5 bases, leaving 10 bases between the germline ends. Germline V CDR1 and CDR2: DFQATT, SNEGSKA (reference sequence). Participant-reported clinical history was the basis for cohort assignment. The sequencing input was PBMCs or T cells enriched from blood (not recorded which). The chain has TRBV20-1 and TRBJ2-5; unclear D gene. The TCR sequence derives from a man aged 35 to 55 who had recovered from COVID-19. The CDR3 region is CSASPVETQYF. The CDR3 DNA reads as TGCAGTGCCTCCCCCGTCGAGACCCAGTACTTC.